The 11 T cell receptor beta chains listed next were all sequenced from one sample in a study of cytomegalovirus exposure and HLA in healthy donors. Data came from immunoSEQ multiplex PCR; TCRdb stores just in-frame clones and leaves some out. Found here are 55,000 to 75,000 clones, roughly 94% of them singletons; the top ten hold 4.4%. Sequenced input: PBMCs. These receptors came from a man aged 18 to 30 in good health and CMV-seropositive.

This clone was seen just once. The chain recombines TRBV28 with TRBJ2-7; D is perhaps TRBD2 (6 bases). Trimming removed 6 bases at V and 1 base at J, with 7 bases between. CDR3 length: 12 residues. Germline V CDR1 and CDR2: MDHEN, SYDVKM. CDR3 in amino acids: CASRRGSYEQYF. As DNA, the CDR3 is TGTGCCAGCAGGCGGGGTTCCTACGAGCAGTACTTC.

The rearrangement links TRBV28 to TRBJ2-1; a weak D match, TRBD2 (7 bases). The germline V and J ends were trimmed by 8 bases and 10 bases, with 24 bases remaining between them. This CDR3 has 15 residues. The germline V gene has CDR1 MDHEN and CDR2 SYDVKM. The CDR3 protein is CASWAGAGVLREQFF. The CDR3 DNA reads TGTGCCAGCTGGGCAGGGGCGGGAGTGTTGAGGGAGCAGTTCTTC.

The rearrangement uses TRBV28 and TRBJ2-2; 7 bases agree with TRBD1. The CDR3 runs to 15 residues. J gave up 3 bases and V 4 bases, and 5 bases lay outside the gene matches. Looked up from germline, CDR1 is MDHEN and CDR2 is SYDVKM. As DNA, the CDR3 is TGTGCCAGCAGTTCCCGGGACAGCGACACCGGGGAGCTGTTTTTT. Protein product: CASSSRDSDTGELFF.

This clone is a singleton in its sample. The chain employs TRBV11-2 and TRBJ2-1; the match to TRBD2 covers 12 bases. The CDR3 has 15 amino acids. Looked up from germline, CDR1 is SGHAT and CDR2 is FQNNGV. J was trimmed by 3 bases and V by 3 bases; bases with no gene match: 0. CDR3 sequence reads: CASSLTSGSYNEQFF. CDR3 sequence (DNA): TGTGCCAGCAGCTTGACTAGCGGGAGCTACAATGAGCAGTTCTTC. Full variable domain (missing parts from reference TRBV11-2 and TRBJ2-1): EAGVAQSPRYKIIEKRQSVAFWCNPISGHATLYWYQQILGQGPKLLIQFQNNGVVDDSQLPKDRFSAERLKGVDSTLKIQPAKLEDSAVYLCASSLTSGSYNEQFFGPGTRLTVL.

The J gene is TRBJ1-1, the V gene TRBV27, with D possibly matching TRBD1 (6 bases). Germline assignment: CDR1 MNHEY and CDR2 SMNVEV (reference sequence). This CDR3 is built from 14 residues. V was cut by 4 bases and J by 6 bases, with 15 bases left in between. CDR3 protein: CASSSAGVGAEAFF. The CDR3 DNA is TGTGCCAGCAGTTCCGCAGGGGTAGGGGCTGAAGCTTTCTTT.

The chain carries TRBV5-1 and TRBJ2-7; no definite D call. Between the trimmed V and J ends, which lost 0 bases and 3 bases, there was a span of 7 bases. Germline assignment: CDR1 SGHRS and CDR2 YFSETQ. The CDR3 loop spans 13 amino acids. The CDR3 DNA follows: TGCGCCAGCAGCTTGGATACATTCTACGAGCAGTACTTC. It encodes CASSLDTFYEQYF.

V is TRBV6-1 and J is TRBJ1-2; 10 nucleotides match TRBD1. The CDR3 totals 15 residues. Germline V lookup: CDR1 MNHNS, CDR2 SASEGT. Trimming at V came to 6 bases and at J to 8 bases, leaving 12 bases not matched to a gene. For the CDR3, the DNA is TGTGCCAGCAGCGACGACCGGACAGGGGGGAGGGGCTACACCTTC. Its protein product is CASSDDRTGGRGYTF.

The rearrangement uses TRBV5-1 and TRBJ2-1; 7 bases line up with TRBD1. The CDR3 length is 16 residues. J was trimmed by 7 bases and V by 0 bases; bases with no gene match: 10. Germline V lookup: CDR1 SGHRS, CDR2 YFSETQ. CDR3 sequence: CASSLVLRGQGNEQFF. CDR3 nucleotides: TGCGCCAGCAGCTTGGTTCTAAGGGGGCAGGGAAATGAGCAGTTCTTC.

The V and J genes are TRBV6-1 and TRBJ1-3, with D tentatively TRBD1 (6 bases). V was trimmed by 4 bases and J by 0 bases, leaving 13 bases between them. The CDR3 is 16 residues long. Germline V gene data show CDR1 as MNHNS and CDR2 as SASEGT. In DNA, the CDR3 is TGTGCCAGCAGTGTCGAACAGGGTTCCTCTGGAAACACCATATATTTT. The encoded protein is CASSVEQGSSGNTIYF.

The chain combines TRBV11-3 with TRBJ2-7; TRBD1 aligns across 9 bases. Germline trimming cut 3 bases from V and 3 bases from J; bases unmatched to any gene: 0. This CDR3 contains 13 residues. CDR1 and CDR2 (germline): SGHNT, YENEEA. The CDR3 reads CASSLTGGYEQYF. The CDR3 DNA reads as TGTGCCAGCAGCTTGACAGGGGGCTACGAGCAGTACTTC.

CDR3 in DNA: TGTGCCAGCAGACGCGCGACAGGGCTGAATGAAAAACTGTTTTTT. It translates to CASRRATGLNEKLFF. The J gene is TRBJ1-4, the V gene TRBV6-1; 7 nucleotides align to TRBD1. The CDR3 loop spans 15 amino acids. Unmatched junction bases numbered 9, after V lost 6 bases and J lost 5 bases. CDR1 is MNHNS and CDR2 is SASEGT in the germline V gene.